This paragraph covers one TCR beta chain sequence. The antigen remains undetermined. The data stem from a study of T cells in localized non-small cell lung cancer. J lost 0 bases, V lost 4 bases, and 5 bases had no gene match. In germline, CDR1 is SGDLS, CDR2 YYNGEE. The CDR3 is 15 amino acids. Data came from immunoSEQ multiplex PCR; TCRdb stores just in-frame clones and leaves some out. The top ten hold 20% to 25% of the sample, which has tens of thousands of clones, more than 75% seen once. Whole-study findings and limits: Uninvolved adjacent lung, not tumor, had the highest T cell clonality. The tumor had only one region sequenced, so heterogeneity remains possible.

The chain carries TRBV9 and TRBJ1-2; 8 nucleotides agree with TRBD1. The sample consisted of peripheral blood, taken before any cancer treatment. The sequence was obtained from a woman aged 40 to 75 with stage I squamous cell lung carcinoma. The CDR3 nucleotides read TGTGCCAGCAGCCCAGGACAGGGAGCTAACTATGGCTACACCTTC. This translates into CASSPGQGANYGYTF.